This T cell receptor beta chain stems from a study of shared clonotypes between healthy human individuals. With 3 bases clipped from V and 2 bases from J, the junction kept 2 bases outside the gene matches. There are 14 residues in the CDR3. Germline lookup yields CDR1 MNHNS and CDR2 SASEGT. Donors included only healthy HIV-negative adults lacking recent acute infections or vaccinations. Unsorted samples, those not sorted, used approximately 88 million PBMCs for genomic DNA. Every subset had its genomic DNA shared out evenly among several immunoSEQ plates. Repertoires were generated with immunoSEQ multiplex PCR, while TCRdb's copy carries only in-frame clones and drops some. The sample has around 500,000 clones; around three quarters are singletons.

V usage is TRBV6-1 and J usage is TRBJ2-7; 9 bases map to TRBD1. The clonotype was recovered from a woman between 35 and 50 years old in good health. Some clones in this sample may be carry-over from other donors' samples. Sequencing was performed on PBMCs. The CDR3 region is CASSDWDRAYEQYF. The CDR3 nucleotides are TGTGCCAGCAGTGATTGGGACAGGGCCTACGAGCAGTACTTC.